This T cell receptor (beta chain) stems from a study of blood T cell repertoires in COVID-19. This clone was counted only a few times. Libraries were prepared by immunoSEQ multiplex PCR; TCRdb keeps only in-frame clonotypes and omits some of them. The sample contains around 240,000 clones, roughly 84% of which appear only once. Sample: peripheral blood. This clonotype was obtained from a woman aged 50 to 60 with acute or convalescent COVID-19.

In DNA, the CDR3 is TGTGGGGGGATTAATAGCAATCAGCCCCAGCATTTT. It translates to CGGINSNQPQHF. The V and J genes are TRBV6-8 and TRBJ1-5; possible D gene TRBD1, 5 bases. The CDR3 covers 12 residues. CDR1 and CDR2 (germline): MNHGY, SAAAGT.